This T cell receptor (beta chain) came from a study of tissue T cells after allogeneic stem cell transplantation. Study-wide points: Shared clones across patients were few; motif clustering revealed tissue-specific shared signatures. Only a limited share of tissue TCRs appeared in blood or spleen. This small cohort was clinically heterogeneous, and sampling depth was a limitation.

Time point defined: mouse harvest day 7 after allogeneic transplant. Each mouse received 10^7 T-cell-depleted marrow cells plus 10^6 splenic CD5+ T cells by tail vein. Tissues came from B6→BALB/c major-mismatch GVHD mice at day 7 or 14. This clone appeared a few times. Its antigen is unknown. Genes and germline are mouse. The CDR3 end falls 1 residue outside the read, so it is completed with the germline J gene. V was trimmed by 0 bases and J by 3 bases, leaving 9 bases between them. This CDR3 comprises 15 residues. Per the germline V gene, CDR1 is KGHPV and CDR2 is FQNQEV (reference sequence). TCRdb's copy holds only in-frame clones and misses some; the assay was immunoSEQ multiplex PCR. This table has thousands of clones, around two fifths appearing once.

Specimen: skin. The sequence was collected from a female BALB/c mouse given C57BL/6 T cells with graft-versus-host disease after an allogeneic hematopoietic cell transplant. V gene TRBV26 combines with J gene TRBJ2-1; no firm D call. The CDR3 bases that were read are TGTGCCAGCAGTCTGTCCGGCAGAGCCTATGCTGAGCAGTTC. This encodes CASSLSGRAYAEQF. The CDR3 reads in full as CASSLSGRAYAEQFF.